This T cell receptor beta chain is drawn from a study of persistence of HIV-infected CD4 T cells. The immunoSEQ assay was version 4, run in survey mode. TCRdb keeps only in-frame clones here, not all; method: immunoSEQ multiplex PCR. This sample has about 46,000 clones, with approximately 90% found just once. A word on this clone: Its cognate antigen is unknown.

Study-level points and caveats: Antigen-responding cells were enriched for degenerate expanded CDR3beta sequences.

Anti-CD3/anti-CD28 beads served as a nonspecific positive control stimulus. Sorting selected CD4+ T cells upregulating both CD40 ligand and CD69. Before stimulation, PBMCs underwent CD8+ T cell depletion. CD8-depleted PBMCs were stimulated approximately 20 hours with anti-CD28/CD49d costimulation, CD40-blocking antibody and enfuvirtide. The V gene's germline CDR1 is SGHNT and CDR2 YYREEE (reference sequence). The CDR3 is 15 residues long. Trimming took 2 bases from V and 2 from J; bases not matched to a gene: 7. The sequencing here drew on CD4+ T cells sorted from PBMCs after 18-hour stimulation, taken from a patient who received antiretroviral therapy. The chain recombines TRBV5-4 with TRBJ2-7, with 7 bases lining up with TRBD2. The clonotype was recovered from an adult woman with HIV who was CMV-seropositive. The CDR3 spells CASSFAGVPPYEQYF. The CDR3 coding sequence is TGTGCCAGCAGCTTCGCGGGAGTTCCCCCCTACGAGCAGTACTTC.